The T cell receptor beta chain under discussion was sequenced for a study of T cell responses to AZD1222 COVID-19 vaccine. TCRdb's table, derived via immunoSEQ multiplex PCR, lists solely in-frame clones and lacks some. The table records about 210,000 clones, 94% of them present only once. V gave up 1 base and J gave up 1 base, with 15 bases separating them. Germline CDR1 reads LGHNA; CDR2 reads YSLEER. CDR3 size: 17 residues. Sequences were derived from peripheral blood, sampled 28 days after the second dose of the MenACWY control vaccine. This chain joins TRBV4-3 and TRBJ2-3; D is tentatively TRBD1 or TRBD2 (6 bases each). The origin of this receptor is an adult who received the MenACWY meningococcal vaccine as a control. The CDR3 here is CASSQGSGGRGTDTQYF. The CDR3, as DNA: TGCGCCAGCAGCCAAGGCTCCGGGGGCCGAGGCACAGATACGCAGTATTTT.